This T cell receptor (beta chain) was captured in a study of monozygotic twins with cystic fibrosis. This table comes from immunoSEQ multiplex PCR, and its TCRdb copy is limited to in-frame clones, with some not included. The table has tens of thousands of clones, 95% to 98% seen once; the top ten hold 0.15%. Details on this clone: Its matching antigen is unknown.

This CDR3 spans 14 amino acids. Germline V gene data show CDR1 as SGHTA and CDR2 as FQGNSA. V shed 5 bases and J 8 bases; nucleotides not matched to a gene: 4. Points from the study as a whole: V usage most resembled the co-twin in 13 of 16 pairs. Monozygotic CF twins shared more identical nucleotide clonotypes than unrelated patients.

V gene TRBV7-2 combines with J gene TRBJ2-5, with 14 bases lining up with TRBD2. Source material: blood. The source is a girl aged 5-17 years with cystic fibrosis. Here the CDR3 reads CASSPGTSGGTQYF. CDR3 nucleotide sequence: TGTGCCAGCAGCCCAGGGACTAGCGGGGGTACCCAGTACTTC.